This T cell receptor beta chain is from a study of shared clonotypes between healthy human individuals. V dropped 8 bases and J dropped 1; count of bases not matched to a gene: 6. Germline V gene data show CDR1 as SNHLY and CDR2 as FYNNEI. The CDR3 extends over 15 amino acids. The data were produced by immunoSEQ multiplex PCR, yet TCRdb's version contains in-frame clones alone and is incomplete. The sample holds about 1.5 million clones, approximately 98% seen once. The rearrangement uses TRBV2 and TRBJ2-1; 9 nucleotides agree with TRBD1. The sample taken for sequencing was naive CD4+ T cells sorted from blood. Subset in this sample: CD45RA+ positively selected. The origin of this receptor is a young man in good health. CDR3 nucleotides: TGTGCCAGCTTTAGAGGACAGGGGTCCTACAATGAGCAGTTCTTC. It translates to CASFRGQGSYNEQFF.